Shown below are 8 T cell receptor beta chains from a single sample sequenced in a study of blood T cell repertoires in COVID-19. Clones were read by immunoSEQ multiplex PCR, and TCRdb kept only the in-frame ones, dropping some. In the table there are 95,000 to 150,000 clones, about 90% of which are singletons. Sequences were obtained from peripheral blood. These receptors all come from a woman in her 70s with acute or convalescent COVID-19.

A single count supports this clone. V usage is TRBV9 and J usage is TRBJ1-2, with D maybe TRBD1 (6 bases). V was trimmed by 3 bases and J by 8 bases, leaving 8 bases between them. The CDR3 sequence is 11 residues long. CDR1 and CDR2 from the germline V gene are SGDLS and YYNGEE. The chain's CDR3 is CASSAGVGYTF. The CDR3 DNA sequence: TGTGCCAGCAGCGCAGGGGTCGGCTACACCTTC.

CDR3 amino acids: CASSLGQGYGYTF. The CDR3 nucleotides read TGTGCCAGTAGTCTGGGACAGGGTTATGGCTACACCTTC. This chain joins TRBV19 and TRBJ1-2, with TRBD1 matching 9 bases. CDR1 and CDR2 (germline): LNHDA, SQIVND (reference sequence). This CDR3 comprises 13 residues. The junction had 3 bases not matched to a gene; V was cut back by 5 bases and J by 5 bases.

This sequence joins TRBV5-4 and TRBJ1-2, with D uncertain. CDR1 is SGHNT, CDR2 YYREEE, per germline (reference sequence). Deletions cut 0 bases from V and 8 bases from J, with 11 bases between. The CDR3 totals 13 residues. CDR3 nucleotide sequence: TGTGCCAGCAGCTTGGCCAGGTCTATGGGCTACACCTTC. Amino acids: CASSLARSMGYTF.

Note on this clone: Other DNA sequences of this sample code for an identical CDR3. This chain links TRBV28 with TRBJ1-2; a weak D match, TRBD1 (5 bases). Germline-derived CDR1 and CDR2 are MDHEN and SYDVKM. The CDR3 sequence is 12 residues long. The V end was cut by 6 bases, the J end by 6 bases, with 11 bases between. Written as DNA, the CDR3 is TGTGCCAGCAGCCTCCAGGGAAATGGCTACACCTTC. This translates into CASSLQGNGYTF.

The V and J genes are TRBV5-1 and TRBJ2-7; D call uncertain. This CDR3 region has 15 residues. Germline loops: CDR1 SGHRS, CDR2 YFSETQ. Trimming took 4 bases from V and 5 from J, leaving 19 bases between them. The CDR3 protein is CASSPPEAPSHEQYF. The CDR3 bases are TGCGCCAGCAGCCCACCCGAGGCCCCGTCGCACGAGCAGTACTTC. The whole variable domain, filled in from reference TRBV5-1 and TRBJ2-7, reads KAGVTQTPRYLIKTRGQQVTLSCSPISGHRSVSWYQQTPGQGLQFLFEYFSETQRNKGNFPGRFSGRQFSNSRSEMNVSTLELGDSALYLCASSPPEAPSHEQYFGPGTRLTVT.

To note about this clone: Compared with germline, one end of the junction differs, possibly owing to a read error. The CDR3 here is CASSQGLNEKLFF. The CDR3 DNA reads as TGTGCTAGCAGCCAGGGCCTCAATGAAAAACTGTTTTTT. J is TRBJ1-4 and V is TRBV7-7; TRBD1 might be the D (5 bases). Germline assignment: CDR1 SSHAT and CDR2 FNYEAQ (reference sequence). CDR3 length equals 13 residues.

A few counts support this clone. The J gene is TRBJ2-3, the V gene TRBV27; TRBD1 might be the D (5 bases). V was pared by 1 base and J by 6 bases, with 11 bases between. Germline CDR1 reads MNHEY; CDR2 reads SMNVEV (reference sequence). CDR3 length: 14 amino acids. The CDR3 region is CASSLFDRDDTQYF. CDR3 in DNA: TGTGCCAGCAGTTTATTCGACAGAGACGATACGCAGTATTTT.

V and J are TRBV6-5 and TRBJ1-6; 9 positions agree with TRBD1. The V gene's germline CDR1 is MNHEY and CDR2 SVGAGI. The V and J ends lost 7 bases and 10 bases, in that order; junction bases with no gene match: 8. The CDR3 is made up of 14 amino acids. The CDR3 here is CASISGQGKSPLHF. Written as DNA, the CDR3 is TGTGCCAGCATCTCCGGACAGGGGAAATCACCCCTCCACTTT.